This TCR beta chain was recorded in a study of shared clonotypes between healthy human individuals. Study observations and caveats: Sampling covered blood only; tissue repertoires likely differ.

Concerning this clone itself: Its antigen remains unidentified.

Genomic DNA of unsorted samples came from approximately 100 million PBMCs. Here immunoSEQ multiplex PCR was the method, and the copy in TCRdb shows in-frame clones only, minus some. In the table there are some 96,000 clones, more than 45% of which are singletons. The clonotype was recovered from a woman aged 40 to 50 in good health. Some clones in this sample may be carry-over from other donors' samples. What was sequenced was PBMCs.

The CDR3 sequence is CASSLVRRNTEAFF. CDR3 sequence (DNA): TGTGCCAGCAGCTTAGTCAGGAGGAACACTGAAGCTTTCTTT. The chain links TRBV11-2 to TRBJ1-1, with unresolved D. Trimming left V 1 base short and J 1 base short, with 7 bases between. CDR1 is SGHAT, CDR2 FQNNGV, per germline. The CDR3 totals 14 residues.